These 15 T cell receptor beta chains came from one sample sequenced in a study of Ad26.COV2.S vaccination and SARS-CoV-2 variants. The data were produced by immunoSEQ multiplex PCR, yet TCRdb's version contains in-frame clones alone and is incomplete. Of a few hundred thousand clones in the sample, 70% to 90% were seen once. The treatment is: roughly 20 received Ad26.COV2.S at low or high dose, single or two shots; five or six received placebo; per-sample allocation not given. At day 63 after the first vaccine or placebo injection, samples were drawn. The specimen was peripheral blood, collected in a trial of Ad26.COV2.S vaccine versus placebo. These TCRs come from a person between 18 and 59 years old who received the Ad26.COV2.S COVID-19 vaccine or a placebo.

This clone has only one observation. This chain connects TRBV7-9 to TRBJ1-6, with a weak D call TRBD1 (5 bases). Trimming took off 8 bases at V and 6 bases at J, with 11 bases between the two ends. Germline CDR1 reads SEHNR; CDR2 reads FQNEAQ (reference sequence). The length of the CDR3 is 13 residues. CDR3 sequence reads: CASGSGTNSPLHF. Here the CDR3 DNA reads TGTGCCAGCGGGAGCGGGACTAATTCACCCCTCCACTTT.

The rearrangement joins TRBV10-3 to TRBJ2-7, with 9 positions matching TRBD1. There are 15 residues in the CDR3. CDR1 is ENHRY and CDR2 is SYGVKD in the germline V gene. The V gene end was trimmed by 8 bases and the J gene end by 2 bases; junction bases not matched to a gene: 10. CDR3 in amino acids: CAISSGRQGAYEQYF. CDR3 nucleotide sequence: TGTGCCATCTCTTCGGGTCGACAGGGGGCCTACGAGCAGTACTTC.

The CDR3 nucleotides read TGTGCCAGCAGCCAAGGACAGGGGGTTACAGATACGCAGTATTTT. It encodes CASSQGQGVTDTQYF. V and J are TRBV14 and TRBJ2-3; 9 nucleotides match TRBD1. Germline V lookup: CDR1 SGHDN, CDR2 FVKESK. The CDR3 sequence is 15 residues long. V trimming: 1 base; J trimming: 3 bases; junction bases outside the gene matches: 2.

V gene TRBV5-1 combines with J gene TRBJ1-1; 9 nucleotides align to TRBD1. The CDR3 consists of 14 residues. V lost 5 bases, J lost 5 bases, and 7 bases stayed unmatched. The germline gives CDR1 SGHRS, CDR2 YFSETQ. CDR3 bases: TGCGCCAGCAGTCAGCCGGGACAGGGTACTGAAGCTTTCTTT. Residues: CASSQPGQGTEAFF. Full variable domain (missing parts from reference TRBV5-1 and TRBJ1-1): KAGVTQTPRYLIKTRGQQVTLSCSPISGHRSVSWYQQTPGQGLQFLFEYFSETQRNKGNFPGRFSGRQFSNSRSEMNVSTLELGDSALYLCASSQPGQGTEAFFGQGTRLTVV.

The chain employs TRBV4-3 and TRBJ1-3; D is uncertain. From germline, CDR1 is LGHNA and CDR2 YSLEER. V gave up 0 bases and J gave up 7 bases, with 7 bases separating them. The CDR3 runs to 13 residues. CDR3 in DNA: TGCGCCAGCAGCCAAGATTTGAGGAACACCATATATTTT. It specifies CASSQDLRNTIYF.

Remarks on this clone: The junction departs from the called germline gene at one end, perhaps through a read error. The J gene is TRBJ1-1, the V gene TRBV6-1; D is undetermined. Germline CDR1 reads MNHNS; CDR2 reads SASEGT. The CDR3 extends over 13 amino acids. CDR3 loop: CASSEVRNAEAFF. CDR3 sequence (DNA): TGTGCCAGCAGTGAAGTCCGGAACGCTGAAGCTTTCTTT.

The count of this clone is one. This rearrangement joins TRBV3-1 (or the pseudogene TRBV3-2) to TRBJ1-6, with D uncertain. CDR1 is LGHDT and CDR2 is YNNKEL in the germline V gene (reference sequence). The CDR3 contains 15 residues. V was clipped by 1 base and J by 7 bases, with 11 bases between them. DNA of the CDR3: TGTGCCAGCAGCCAAGTTCTCACAGCAAATTCACCCCTCCACTTT. It codes for CASSQVLTANSPLHF.

The V and J genes are TRBV12-5 and TRBJ2-3; possible D gene TRBD1, 6 bases. There are 13 residues in the CDR3. Germline V gives CDR1 LGHNT, CDR2 FRNRAP. V lost 5 bases to trimming and J lost 6 bases, with 12 bases between them. The DNA of the CDR3 is TGTGCTAGTGGTCGGGACATTCGGGATACGCAGTATTTT. Residues: CASGRDIRDTQYF.

The chain is built from TRBV13 and TRBJ1-3; D perhaps matches TRBD1 (6 bases). CDR1 is PRHDT and CDR2 is FYEKMQ in the germline V gene (reference sequence). Trimming shortened V by 1 base and J by 3 bases, and 13 bases separated the two germline ends. The CDR3 consists of 16 residues. The CDR3 protein is CASSLETGQDGNTIYF. The CDR3 region has the DNA TGTGCCAGCAGCTTAGAGACAGGACAAGATGGAAACACCATATATTTT.

The gene calls are TRBV23-1 and TRBJ1-1; D possibly corresponds to TRBD1 (5 bases). TRBV23-1 belongs to the ORF category, with a function that is uncertain. Trimming cost V 3 bases and J 0 bases, with 17 bases left between them. The CDR3 contains 17 residues. The CDR3 reads CASSHARAYTMNTEAFF. The DNA for the CDR3 is TGCGCCAGCAGTCACGCCAGGGCCTATACCATGAACACTGAAGCTTTCTTT.

The chain couples TRBV5-1 to TRBJ1-5; D not certain. This CDR3 contains 15 residues. Germline loops: CDR1 SGHRS, CDR2 YFSETQ. Trimming took off 5 bases at V and 0 bases at J, with 12 bases between the two ends. CDR3 protein: CASRPREYSNQPQHF. CDR3 nucleotide sequence: TGCGCCAGCAGGCCGCGGGAGTATAGCAATCAGCCCCAGCATTTT.

V is TRBV7-9 and J is TRBJ2-7; the D is unclear. Trimming pared 3 bases from V and 0 bases from J, leaving 9 bases between. CDR3 length: 14 residues. Germline CDR1 reads SEHNR; CDR2 reads FQNEAQ (reference sequence). This CDR3 is CASSLVSLSYEQYF. CDR3 nucleotides: TGTGCCAGCAGCTTGGTGTCACTCTCCTACGAGCAGTACTTC.

This clone was recorded once. The CDR3 loop is CASSQGRETQYF. As DNA, the CDR3 is TGCGCCAGCAGCCAGGGTAGGGAGACCCAGTACTTC. The chain recombines TRBV4-1 with TRBJ2-5, with no clear D. The CDR3 loop spans 12 amino acids. The germline V gene has CDR1 MGHRA and CDR2 YSYEKL. Trimming pared 3 bases from V and 5 bases from J, leaving 7 bases between.

The chain is built from TRBV7-9 and TRBJ1-1; D gene ambiguous. Looked up from germline, CDR1 is SEHNR and CDR2 is FQNEAQ (reference sequence). The CDR3 covers 15 residues. Between the trimmed V and J ends, which lost 2 bases and 0 bases, there was a span of 10 bases. The CDR3 reads CASSLLHTMNTEAFF. DNA for the CDR3: TGTGCCAGCAGCTTATTGCATACCATGAACACTGAAGCTTTCTTT. Full variable domain (missing parts from reference TRBV7-9 and TRBJ1-1): DTGVSQNPRHKITKRGQNVTFRCDPISEHNRLYWYRQTLGQGPEFLTYFQNEAQLEKSRLLSDRFSAERPKGSFSTLEIQRTEQGDSAMYLCASSLLHTMNTEAFFGQGTRLTVV.

DNA for the CDR3: TGTGCCAGCAGTTTTTTCAGCTCTGAGCTGTTTTTT. Translated: CASSFFSSELFF. The chain links TRBV12-3 or TRBV12-4 to TRBJ1-4; D ambiguous. Trimming removed 3 bases at V and 14 bases at J, with 13 bases between. CDR3 length: 12 residues.